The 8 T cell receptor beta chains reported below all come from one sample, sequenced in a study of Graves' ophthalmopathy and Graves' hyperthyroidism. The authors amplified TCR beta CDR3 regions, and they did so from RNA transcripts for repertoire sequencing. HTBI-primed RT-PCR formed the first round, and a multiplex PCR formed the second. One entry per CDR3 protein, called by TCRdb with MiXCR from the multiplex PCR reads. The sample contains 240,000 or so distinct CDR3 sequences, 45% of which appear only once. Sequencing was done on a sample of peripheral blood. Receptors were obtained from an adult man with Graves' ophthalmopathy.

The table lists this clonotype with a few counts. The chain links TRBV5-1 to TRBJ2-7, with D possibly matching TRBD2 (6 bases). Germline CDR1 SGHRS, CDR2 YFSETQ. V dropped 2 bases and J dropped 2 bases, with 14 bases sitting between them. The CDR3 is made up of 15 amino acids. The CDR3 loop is CASSLSGDLAYEQYF. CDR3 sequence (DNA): TGCGCCAGCAGCTTATCCGGGGACTTAGCCTACGAGCAGTACTTC. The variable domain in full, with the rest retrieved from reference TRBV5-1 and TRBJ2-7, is KAGVTQTPRYLIKTRGQQVTLSCSPISGHRSVSWYQQTPGQGLQFLFEYFSETQRNKGNFPGRFSGRQFSNSRSEMNVSTLELGDSALYLCASSLSGDLAYEQYFGPGTRLTVT.

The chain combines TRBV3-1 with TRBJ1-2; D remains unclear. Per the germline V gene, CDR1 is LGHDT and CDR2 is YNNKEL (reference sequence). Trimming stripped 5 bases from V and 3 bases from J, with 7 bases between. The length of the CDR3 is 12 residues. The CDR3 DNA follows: TGTGCCAGCAGCTTCCAGGACTATGGCTACACCTTC. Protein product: CASSFQDYGYTF.

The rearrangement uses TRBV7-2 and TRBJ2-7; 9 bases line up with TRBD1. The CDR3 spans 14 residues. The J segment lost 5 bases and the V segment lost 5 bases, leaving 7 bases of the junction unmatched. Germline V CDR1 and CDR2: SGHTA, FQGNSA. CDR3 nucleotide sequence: TGTGCCAGCAGCCCCCGGACAGGGGACCACGAGCAGTACTTC. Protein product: CASSPRTGDHEQYF.

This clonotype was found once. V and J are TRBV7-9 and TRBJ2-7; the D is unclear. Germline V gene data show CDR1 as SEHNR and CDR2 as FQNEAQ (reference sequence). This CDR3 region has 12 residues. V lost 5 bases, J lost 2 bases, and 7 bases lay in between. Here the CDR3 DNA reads TGTGCCAGCAGCCATCGGGCCTACGAGCAGTACTTC. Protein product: CASSHRAYEQYF.

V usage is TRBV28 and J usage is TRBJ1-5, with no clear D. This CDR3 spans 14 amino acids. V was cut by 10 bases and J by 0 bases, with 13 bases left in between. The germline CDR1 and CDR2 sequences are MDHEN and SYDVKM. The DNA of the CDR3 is TGTGCCACTGTTACACAAACTAGCAATCAGCCCCAGCATTTT. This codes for CATVTQTSNQPQHF.

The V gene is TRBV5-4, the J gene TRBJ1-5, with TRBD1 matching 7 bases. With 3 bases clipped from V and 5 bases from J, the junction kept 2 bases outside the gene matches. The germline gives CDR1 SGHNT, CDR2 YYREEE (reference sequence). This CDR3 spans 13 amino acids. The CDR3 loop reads CASSWGQYQPQHF. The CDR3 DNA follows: TGTGCCAGCAGCTGGGGACAGTATCAGCCCCAGCATTTT.

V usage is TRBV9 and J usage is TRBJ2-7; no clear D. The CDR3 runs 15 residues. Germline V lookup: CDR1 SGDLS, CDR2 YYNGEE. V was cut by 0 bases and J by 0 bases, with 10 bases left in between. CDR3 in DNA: TGTGCCAGCAGCGTAGACGCGGCCCCCTCCTACGAGCAGTACTTC. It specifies CASSVDAAPSYEQYF.

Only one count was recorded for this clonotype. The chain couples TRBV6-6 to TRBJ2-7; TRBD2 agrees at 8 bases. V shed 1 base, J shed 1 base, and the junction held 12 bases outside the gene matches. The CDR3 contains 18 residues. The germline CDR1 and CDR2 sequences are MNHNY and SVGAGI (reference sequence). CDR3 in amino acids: CASSYLGAWREASYEQYF. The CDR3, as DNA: TGTGCCAGCAGTTACTTAGGCGCGTGGCGGGAGGCTTCCTACGAGCAGTACTTC.